Shown below are 20 T cell receptor beta chains from a single sample sequenced in a study of T cells in Graves' hyperthyroidism and ophthalmopathy. The TCR beta CDR3 regions underwent amplification using RNA transcripts as the source. During a first-round RT-PCR of the TCR CDR3, the HTBI primer set was used. TCRdb ran MiXCR on the multiplex PCR reads and lists one entry per CDR3 protein. The repertoire holds about 690,000 distinct CDR3 sequences, with around 15% as singletons. The sequencing input was blood. Every receptor here comes from a man in his forties or fifties with Graves' hyperthyroidism.

This clonotype was seen repeatedly, ten times or more. This rearrangement joins TRBV28 to TRBJ1-4; D possibly corresponds to TRBD1 (5 bases). The V gene's germline CDR1 is MDHEN and CDR2 SYDVKM. This CDR3 region has 14 residues. V lost 3 bases and J lost 8, with 13 bases in between. CDR3 amino acids: CASSFPQHREKLFF. In nucleotides, the CDR3 is TGTGCCAGCAGTTTCCCTCAACACAGGGAAAAACTGTTTTTT.

This clonotype has a handful of counts. CDR3 coding DNA: TGTGCCAGCAGCGCGTACCTCACAGGGAGCTCCTACAATGAGCAGTTCTTC. Protein: CASSAYLTGSSYNEQFF. This sequence joins TRBV7-9 and TRBJ2-1, with TRBD1 as a possible D gene (6 bases). This CDR3 region has 17 residues. Germline CDR1 and CDR2: SEHNR and FQNEAQ (reference sequence). V was trimmed by 5 bases and J by 0 bases, leaving 17 bases between them.

J is TRBJ2-7 and V is TRBV20-1, with a weak D call TRBD1 (5 bases). Germline assignment: CDR1 DFQATT and CDR2 SNEGSKA (reference sequence). The CDR3 has 14 residues. V lost 8 bases, J lost 0 bases, and 17 bases lay in between. CDR3 nucleotide sequence: TGCAGTTCAGTGTTGCAACAGGACTCCTACGAGCAGTACTTC. Its protein product is CSSVLQQDSYEQYF.

Remarks on this clonotype: This may be a read error: a much more frequent sequence differs by one nucleotide. V usage is TRBV7-9 and J usage is TRBJ2-3, with 8 positions matching TRBD2. V gave up 3 bases and J gave up 0 bases; unmatched junction bases: 2. This CDR3 spans 15 amino acids. Germline-derived CDR1 and CDR2 are SEHNR and FQNEAQ (reference sequence). The CDR3 is CASSFASGSTDTQYF. The CDR3 DNA reads as TGTGCCAGCAGCTTCGCTAGCGGGAGCACAGATACGCAGTATTTT.

This clonotype has at least ten counts. CDR3 amino acids: CASSLQGNTGELFF. The CDR3 region has the DNA TGTGCCAGCAGTTTGCAGGGGAACACCGGGGAGCTGTTTTTT. The chain carries TRBV12-3 or TRBV12-4 and TRBJ2-2, with D possibly matching TRBD1 (5 bases). V lost 3 bases to trimming and J lost 1 base, with 6 bases between them. This CDR3 region has 14 residues.

The V gene is TRBV20-1, the J gene TRBJ2-7; 7 bases map to TRBD2. Looked up from germline, CDR1 is DFQATT and CDR2 is SNEGSKA (reference sequence). The CDR3 loop spans 14 amino acids. With V trimmed by 1 base and J by 2 bases, 5 bases remained unmatched. The CDR3 DNA reads TGCAGTGCTAGAGGGCTAGCGGACGCCTACGAGCAGTACTTC. It codes for CSARGLADAYEQYF.

This clonotype was picked up a small number of times. This chain uses TRBV9 with TRBJ1-2; 7 bases are shared with TRBD1. After removal of 5 bases from V and 5 bases from J, the junction contained 9 bases not matched to a gene. This CDR3 spans 14 amino acids. The germline CDR1 and CDR2 sequences are SGDLS and YYNGEE. The CDR3 DNA sequence: TGTGCCAGCAGTCAGCGACAGGGTACTTATGGCTACACCTTC. Amino acid sequence: CASSQRQGTYGYTF.

The V call is TRBV7-9, the J call TRBJ2-7; 8 bases fit TRBD2. V lost 4 bases and J lost 5; bases outside the gene matches: 16. In germline, CDR1 is SEHNR, CDR2 FQNEAQ (reference sequence). This CDR3 spans 17 amino acids. In DNA, the CDR3 is TGTGCCAGCAGCTCCCTGGGGGCGTGGCGGGAGGTACACGAGCAGTACTTC. Residues: CASSSLGAWREVHEQYF.

This clonotype appeared many times. This sequence joins TRBV27 and TRBJ1-1; no definite D call. V was shortened by 3 bases and J by 0 bases, with 8 bases between the two germline ends. This CDR3 is 14 amino acids long. CDR1 and CDR2 from the germline V gene are MNHEY and SMNVEV (reference sequence). DNA for the CDR3: TGTGCCAGCAGTTTTCGGGGTATGAACACTGAAGCTTTCTTT. Translation gives CASSFRGMNTEAFF.

This clonotype has only a few counts. The chain employs TRBV6-5 and TRBJ1-1; D is possibly TRBD1 (5 bases). The CDR3 runs 15 residues. Germline V gene lookup returns CDR1 MNHEY and CDR2 SVGAGI. V was pared by 4 bases and J by 0 bases, with 12 bases between. The CDR3 nucleotides are TGTGCCAGCAGTTCGGGACTGCTTATGAACACTGAAGCTTTCTTT. Translation: CASSSGLLMNTEAFF.

This clonotype was recorded at least ten times. The chain has TRBV2 and TRBJ2-7; a possible D gene is TRBD2 (5 bases). The V gene's germline CDR1 is SNHLY and CDR2 FYNNEI. The CDR3 runs to 16 residues. V shed 2 bases and J shed 0 bases, with 14 bases lying between them. The CDR3 DNA follows: TGTGCCAGCAGTGAAAGCGGCGGAGTAGTCTCCTACGAGCAGTACTTC. Translating it yields CASSESGGVVSYEQYF.

There are a few counts of this clonotype. The chain carries TRBV4-2 and TRBJ1-1, with TRBD1 as a possible D gene (6 bases). V lost 0 bases, J lost 0 bases, and 14 bases lay in between. Germline V gene lookup returns CDR1 LGHNA and CDR2 YNFKEQ. There are 17 residues in the CDR3. The CDR3 DNA reads TGTGCCAGCAGCCAAGATCCTGGGACACAAATGAACACTGAAGCTTTCTTT. Amino acids: CASSQDPGTQMNTEAFF.

This clonotype was detected ten times or more. The chain employs TRBV30 and TRBJ2-4; the match to TRBD2 covers 10 bases. This CDR3 contains 15 residues. Germline V CDR1 and CDR2: GTSNPN, SVGIG (reference sequence). V was clipped by 2 bases and J by 5 bases; unmatched bases: 6. The CDR3 region has the DNA TGTGCCTGGAGTTCAGCGGGAGGGTACGAAAACATTCAGTACTTC. As protein: CAWSSAGGYENIQYF.

This clonotype was counted only a few times. This chain links TRBV10-3 with TRBJ2-1, with 8 bases matching TRBD2. CDR3 length equals 14 residues. With 3 bases clipped from V and 7 bases from J, the junction kept 5 bases outside the gene matches. Germline CDR1 reads ENHRY; CDR2 reads SYGVKD. The CDR3: CAISEREGLNEQFF. CDR3 nucleotide sequence: TGTGCCATCAGTGAACGGGAGGGTTTGAATGAGCAGTTCTTC.

The chain is built from TRBV5-1 and TRBJ2-3; D is perhaps TRBD2 (6 bases). Germline V CDR1 and CDR2: SGHRS, YFSETQ. Between the trimmed V and J ends, which lost 7 bases and 5 bases, there was a span of 8 bases. There are 11 residues in the CDR3. The CDR3 spells CASGGGDTQYF. The DNA of the CDR3 is TGCGCCAGCGGGGGAGGAGATACGCAGTATTTT. The entire variable domain, with the rest obtained from reference TRBV5-1 and TRBJ2-3, is as follows: KAGVTQTPRYLIKTRGQQVTLSCSPISGHRSVSWYQQTPGQGLQFLFEYFSETQRNKGNFPGRFSGRQFSNSRSEMNVSTLELGDSALYLCASGGGDTQYFGPGTRLTVL.

This clonotype was seen many times. CDR3 region: CASSFGSLYGAKNIQYF. Written as DNA, the CDR3 is TGTGCCAGCAGTTTTGGCAGCCTTTATGGGGCCAAAAACATTCAGTACTTC. The chain employs TRBV27 and TRBJ2-4; D uncertain. Trimming left V 3 bases short and J 1 base short, with 16 bases between. Germline lookup yields CDR1 MNHEY and CDR2 SMNVEV (reference sequence). CDR3 size: 17 residues.

The chain carries TRBV6-1 and TRBJ1-6, with a possible D match to TRBD1 (5 bases). Germline V gives CDR1 MNHNS, CDR2 SASEGT. This CDR3 spans 16 amino acids. Trimming took off 7 bases at V and 7 bases at J, with 20 bases between the two ends. The CDR3 is CASTSRGGAKNSPLHF. The CDR3 nucleotides read TGTGCCAGCACCTCACGGGGAGGGGCAAAGAATTCACCCCTCCACTTT.

This clonotype appeared a single time. The chain carries TRBV20-1 and TRBJ2-7; D possibly corresponds to TRBD2 (5 bases). The CDR3 totals 15 residues. V lost 0 bases, J lost 0 bases, and 12 bases lay in between. Per germline, CDR1 DFQATT and CDR2 SNEGSKA (reference sequence). CDR3 protein: CSARDVEVISYEQYF. In DNA, the CDR3 is TGCAGTGCTAGAGATGTGGAGGTTATCTCCTACGAGCAGTACTTC.

This clonotype appeared many times. This chain links TRBV29-1 with TRBJ2-2; TRBD2 aligns across 9 bases. The germline gives CDR1 SQVTM, CDR2 ANQGSEA. The CDR3 spans 15 residues. Germline trimming cut 4 bases from V and 5 bases from J; bases unmatched to any gene: 8. CDR3 sequence reads: CSVVLAGDRTGELFF. The CDR3 bases are TGCAGCGTTGTTTTAGCGGGAGATCGGACCGGGGAGCTGTTTTTT.

The genes are TRBV19 and TRBJ2-5; TRBD2 agrees at 10 bases. The CDR3 length is 20 residues. Germline V gene data show CDR1 as LNHDA and CDR2 as SQIVND (reference sequence). V lost 2 bases and J lost 1; bases outside the gene matches: 16. The CDR3 region has the DNA TGTGCCAGTAGTATAACCCCCGCGGCTAGCGGGAGTTTAACCCAAGAGACCCAGTACTTC. This encodes CASSITPAASGSLTQETQYF.